These 32 T cell receptor beta chains were all obtained from the same sample, sequenced in a study of cytomegalovirus exposure and HLA in healthy donors. Produced via immunoSEQ multiplex PCR; TCRdb's table is partial and in-frame only. The sample holds approximately 110,000 clones, 90% to 95% seen once. Specimen: PBMCs. These receptors all stem from a young woman in good health and CMV-seronegative.

The chain links TRBV9 to TRBJ2-1; 7 bases align to TRBD2. CDR3 size: 15 residues. Trimming at V came to 3 bases and at J to 5 bases, leaving 8 bases not matched to a gene. Per germline, CDR1 SGDLS and CDR2 YYNGEE. For the CDR3, the DNA is TGTGCCAGCAGCGGAACTAGCGACCCCCACAATGAGCAGTTCTTC. Residues: CASSGTSDPHNEQFF.

This clone appeared many times. This sample includes further DNA sequences coding for the same CDR3. V usage is TRBV6-5 and J usage is TRBJ2-7; possibly TRBD1 for D (6 bases). V was cut by 0 bases and J by 0 bases, with 9 bases left in between. The CDR3 spans 15 residues. Germline CDR1 reads MNHEY; CDR2 reads SVGAGI. CDR3 in amino acids: CASSYSLDSSYEQYF. The CDR3 DNA follows: TGTGCCAGCAGTTACTCGCTGGACAGCTCCTACGAGCAGTACTTC.

The chain has TRBV6-6 and TRBJ2-1, with 12 bases lining up with TRBD2. The length of the CDR3 is 15 residues. Germline CDR1 MNHNY, CDR2 SVGAGI (reference sequence). Losses at the gene ends were 5 bases for V and 5 bases for J; bases not matched to a gene: 4. The CDR3 protein is CASSQTSGRNNEQFF. As DNA, the CDR3 is TGTGCCAGCAGTCAGACTAGCGGGAGAAACAATGAGCAGTTCTTC.

This chain joins TRBV6-1 and TRBJ2-2; 7 nucleotides line up with TRBD1. The CDR3 sequence is 15 residues long. Per germline, CDR1 MNHNS and CDR2 SASEGT. V shed 8 bases, J shed 3 bases, and the junction held 9 bases outside the gene matches. The chain's CDR3 is CASRPRDSYTGELFF. As DNA, the CDR3 is TGTGCCAGCCGACCCAGGGACAGCTACACCGGGGAGCTGTTTTTT.

This sequence joins TRBV4-1 and TRBJ2-5; D might be TRBD2 (6 bases). With 1 base removed from V and 5 bases from J, the gap between germline ends came to 14 bases. Germline CDR1 is MGHRA and CDR2 is YSYEKL. The CDR3 has 15 amino acids. The DNA of the CDR3 is TGCGCCAGCAGCCAAGTGCCGGGGAGGTCGGAGACCCAGTACTTC. It yields the protein CASSQVPGRSETQYF.

The rearrangement links TRBV4-2 to TRBJ2-3; 9 bases fit TRBD1. Unmatched junction bases numbered 9, after V lost 1 base and J lost 4 bases. The germline V gene has CDR1 LGHNA and CDR2 YNFKEQ. The CDR3 runs to 17 residues. CDR3 residues: CASSQVGGQGLSDTQYF. DNA for the CDR3: TGTGCCAGCAGCCAAGTTGGCGGACAGGGGTTATCAGATACGCAGTATTTT.

The V gene is TRBV27, the J gene TRBJ2-1; 7 positions match TRBD2. V lost 7 bases to trimming and J lost 6 bases; unmatched junction nucleotides: 3. The CDR3 runs 12 residues. CDR1 is MNHEY, CDR2 SMNVEV, per germline (reference sequence). The CDR3 DNA reads TGTGCCAGCAAGACTAGCAGCAATGAGCAGTTCTTC. This encodes CASKTSSNEQFF.

The chain recombines TRBV18 with TRBJ1-5, with 9 positions matching TRBD1. Trimming cost V 5 bases and J 7 bases; bases outside gene matches: 9. Per the germline V gene, CDR1 is KGHSH and CDR2 is LQKENI. The length of the CDR3 is 15 residues. CDR3 DNA: TGTGCCAGCTCATCCTCCGGGACAGGGAACCAGCCCCAGCATTTT. This encodes CASSSSGTGNQPQHF.

This clone was observed at least ten times. This chain links TRBV6-1 with TRBJ1-5; possible D gene TRBD1, 6 bases. This CDR3 is built from 14 residues. Germline V gives CDR1 MNHNS, CDR2 SASEGT. Trimming pared 1 base from V and 9 bases from J, leaving 13 bases between. The CDR3 DNA follows: TGTGCCAGCAGTGAAGGAACAGGGAATAGGCCCCAGCATTTT. It yields the protein CASSEGTGNRPQHF.

The chain employs TRBV27 and TRBJ2-1, with D possibly being TRBD2 (5 bases). V was trimmed by 7 bases and J by 0 bases, leaving 16 bases between them. The CDR3 has 16 residues. Germline CDR1 is MNHEY and CDR2 is SMNVEV (reference sequence). The CDR3 reads CASTPPEGSSYNEQFF. In DNA form, the CDR3 reads TGTGCCAGCACCCCCCCAGAGGGTAGCTCCTACAATGAGCAGTTCTTC.

V is TRBV5-4 and J is TRBJ2-7; maybe TRBD1 (5 bases). Germline CDR1 is SGHNT and CDR2 is YYREEE (reference sequence). Trimming removed 4 bases at V and 2 bases at J, with 13 bases between. The CDR3 has 14 residues. The CDR3, as DNA: TGTGCCAGCAGCAAGGGTGACAGAGCCTACGAGCAGTACTTC. This encodes CASSKGDRAYEQYF.

The chain joins TRBV5-4 to TRBJ1-1; 9 bases are shared with TRBD1. V gave up 0 bases and J gave up 6 bases; unmatched junction bases: 0. The CDR3 runs 13 residues. Germline V gene data show CDR1 as SGHNT and CDR2 as YYREEE (reference sequence). CDR3 nucleotide sequence: TGTGCCAGCAGCTTGGGGGACAGGGCTGAAGCTTTCTTT. It yields the protein CASSLGDRAEAFF.

The V and J genes are TRBV19 and TRBJ2-1, with D possibly being TRBD1 (5 bases). Germline CDR1 is LNHDA and CDR2 is SQIVND (reference sequence). The V gene lost 6 bases and the J gene lost 5 bases, with 17 bases spanning the gap. CDR3 length: 15 residues. The CDR3 loop is CASSYIIPGNNEQFF. DNA of the CDR3: TGTGCCAGTAGCTATATAATTCCAGGGAACAATGAGCAGTTCTTC.

The V call is TRBV29-1, the J call TRBJ1-2, with 10 bases aligning to TRBD1. V gave up 6 bases and J gave up 8 bases; unmatched junction bases: 9. Germline V lookup: CDR1 SQVTM, CDR2 ANQGSEA. The CDR3 sequence is 13 residues long. The CDR3 DNA reads as TGCAGCGTGACGGGACAGGGGAGCCGGGGCTACACCTTC. It codes for CSVTGQGSRGYTF.

The chain is built from TRBV5-1 and TRBJ1-2; weak D call: TRBD1 (5 bases). The V gene's germline CDR1 is SGHRS and CDR2 YFSETQ. Between the trimmed V and J ends, which lost 6 bases and 2 bases, there was a span of 14 bases. The length of the CDR3 is 14 residues. In nucleotides, the CDR3 is TGCGCCAGCAACTATGAAGGGGTAAACTATGGCTACACCTTC. Translated, it gives CASNYEGVNYGYTF.

The rearrangement joins TRBV27 to TRBJ2-3; 7 nucleotides agree with TRBD2. Germline trimming cut 5 bases from V and 1 base from J; bases unmatched to any gene: 6. This CDR3 is 15 amino acids long. Germline V gene sequence: CDR1 MNHEY, CDR2 SMNVEV (reference sequence). The CDR3 nucleotides are TGTGCCAGCAGTCCGCTAACTAGCGGCACAGATACGCAGTATTTT. Protein: CASSPLTSGTDTQYF.

V gene TRBV30 combines with J gene TRBJ2-2; TRBD1 might be the D (7 bases). The V gene's germline CDR1 is GTSNPN and CDR2 SVGIG (reference sequence). The germline V and J ends were trimmed by 3 bases and 5 bases, with 10 bases remaining between them. CDR3 length equals 13 residues. The CDR3 coding sequence is TGTGCCTGGAGCCCAGGGGGGACCGGGGAGCTGTTTTTT. Translating it yields CAWSPGGTGELFF.

This sequence joins TRBV11-2 and TRBJ2-1, with D possibly being TRBD2 (6 bases). With 3 bases removed from V and 3 bases from J, the gap between germline ends came to 12 bases. The CDR3 loop spans 15 amino acids. Germline V gene data show CDR1 as SGHAT and CDR2 as FQNNGV. The CDR3 loop reads CASSFVGGDYNEQFF. The CDR3 DNA reads TGTGCCAGCAGCTTTGTGGGCGGGGACTACAATGAGCAGTTCTTC.

This clone has just one count. The rearrangement uses TRBV5-1 and TRBJ1-2; a weak D match, TRBD1 (5 bases). This CDR3 region has 17 residues. Germline lookup yields CDR1 SGHRS and CDR2 YFSETQ. Trimming pared 3 bases from V and 8 bases from J, leaving 26 bases between. CDR3 in DNA: TGCGCCAGCAGCTCCCCATCGGGGGGGACCTCGGGAGGGGGCTACACCTTC. The encoded protein is CASSSPSGGTSGGGYTF.

V is TRBV5-1 and J is TRBJ1-1, with TRBD1 matching 8 bases. V lost 4 bases to trimming and J lost 14 bases; unmatched junction nucleotides: 13. This CDR3 comprises 13 residues. CDR1 and CDR2 from the germline V gene are SGHRS and YFSETQ. The CDR3 nucleotides are TGCGCCAGCAGCCAGGGACAGGCCCCCGGAGGGTTCTTT. This encodes CASSQGQAPGGFF.

The chain employs TRBV28 and TRBJ1-2; 8 nucleotides align to TRBD1. Germline loops: CDR1 MDHEN, CDR2 SYDVKM. Trimming took 3 bases from V and 8 from J; bases not matched to a gene: 8. The CDR3 contains 14 residues. The CDR3 nucleotides read TGTGCCAGCAGTTTTGACAGGGGCCTGCACGGCTACACCTTC. It specifies CASSFDRGLHGYTF.

The count of this clone is one. The rearrangement links TRBV28 to TRBJ1-1; D is unclear. Germline CDR1 reads MDHEN; CDR2 reads SYDVKM. V was trimmed by 4 bases and J by 10 bases, leaving 13 bases between them. The CDR3 totals 12 residues. The CDR3: CASSSALPGAFF. The CDR3 DNA reads TGTGCCAGCAGTTCGGCGCTGCCGGGAGCTTTCTTT.

Ten or more counts support this clone. The chain joins TRBV5-1 to TRBJ2-4; D is ambiguous. This CDR3 has 17 amino acids. Deletions cut 0 bases from V and 0 bases from J, with 13 bases between. Germline V gives CDR1 SGHRS, CDR2 YFSETQ. The chain's CDR3 is CASSLDSVPLAKNIQYF. Written as DNA, the CDR3 is TGCGCCAGCAGCTTGGATTCAGTACCGTTAGCCAAAAACATTCAGTACTTC. Looking up the rest from reference TRBV5-1 and TRBJ2-4 gives the full variable domain: KAGVTQTPRYLIKTRGQQVTLSCSPISGHRSVSWYQQTPGQGLQFLFEYFSETQRNKGNFPGRFSGRQFSNSRSEMNVSTLELGDSALYLCASSLDSVPLAKNIQYFGAGTRLSVL.

The CDR3 sequence: CASKAGGTGELFF. The CDR3 nucleotides are TGTGCCAGCAAAGCGGGGGGGACCGGGGAGCTGTTTTTT. The chain recombines TRBV2 with TRBJ2-2; TRBD2 agrees at 10 bases. The length of the CDR3 is 13 residues. V shed 7 bases, J shed 5 bases, and the junction held 1 base outside the gene matches. Germline V gene lookup returns CDR1 SNHLY and CDR2 FYNNEI.

The chain combines TRBV12-5 with TRBJ2-3; 8 bases agree with TRBD2. Germline V gene data show CDR1 as LGHNT and CDR2 as FRNRAP. V lost 6 bases to trimming and J lost 2 bases; unmatched junction nucleotides: 4. The CDR3 runs 14 residues. In DNA form, the CDR3 reads TGTGCTAGTGGCGGCGGGAGGAACACAGATACGCAGTATTTT. Its protein product is CASGGGRNTDTQYF.

The chain couples TRBV1 to TRBJ2-5; TRBD2 is taken as the D call from the table, unchecked against the DNA. TRBV1 is given as a pseudogene. The CDR3 runs to 14 residues. The CDR3 DNA follows: TGCACCAGCGGACTAGCGGGGGGTCAAGAGACCCAGTACTTC. Its protein product is CTSGLAGGQETQYF.

The chain uses TRBV10-2 and TRBJ1-1; D is perhaps TRBD1 (6 bases). This CDR3 contains 13 residues. Trimming took off 6 bases at V and 1 base at J, with 9 bases between the two ends. Germline V gene sequence: CDR1 WSHSY, CDR2 SAAADI. CDR3 coding DNA: TGCGCCAGCAGGCCGACAGGGAACACTGAAGCTTTCTTT. Translated: CASRPTGNTEAFF.

The rearrangement links TRBV2 to TRBJ1-5, with D unclear. V lost 7 bases and J lost 8, with 15 bases in between. The germline gives CDR1 SNHLY, CDR2 FYNNEI. CDR3 length: 13 residues. The CDR3 DNA is TGTGCCAGCATGCTAGGGAGCTGGGAGCCCCAGCATTTT. As protein: CASMLGSWEPQHF.

This sequence joins TRBV7-2 and TRBJ2-7; the match to TRBD2 covers 12 bases. V lost 4 bases, J lost 2 bases, and 9 bases stayed unmatched. The germline V gene has CDR1 SGHTA and CDR2 FQGNSA. This CDR3 is 17 amino acids long. CDR3 loop: CASSSTRLAGDPYEQYF. The CDR3 coding sequence is TGTGCCAGCAGCTCTACTCGACTAGCGGGAGACCCCTACGAGCAGTACTTC.

The chain carries TRBV7-3 and TRBJ2-1, with TRBD2 identical over 10 bases. With V trimmed by 4 bases and J by 8 bases, 11 bases remained unmatched. Per germline, CDR1 SGHTA and CDR2 FQGTGA. This CDR3 comprises 16 residues. DNA for the CDR3: TGTGCCAGCAGCTCTTACCGACTAGCGGGTATCGATGAGCAGTTCTTC. Protein: CASSSYRLAGIDEQFF.

Here the CDR3 DNA reads TGCAGCGCCTCGGTCACTCTAAGTATGGCCGGGGAGCTGTTTTTT. Its translation: CSASVTLSMAGELFF. The chain carries TRBV29-1 and TRBJ2-2; D not certain. Germline V gives CDR1 SQVTM, CDR2 ANQGSEA. The CDR3 is 15 amino acids. V was shortened by 7 bases and J by 6 bases, with 21 bases between the two germline ends.

The rearrangement joins TRBV29-1 to TRBJ2-4; TRBD2 matches at 13 bases. Germline trimming cut 7 bases from V and 1 base from J; bases unmatched to any gene: 13. Germline V CDR1 and CDR2: SQVTM, ANQGSEA. The CDR3 is 18 amino acids. CDR3 DNA: TGCAGCGCCTCCGGACTAGCGGGAGCCAGTCAGGCCAAAAACATTCAGTACTTC. Translating gives CSASGLAGASQAKNIQYF.